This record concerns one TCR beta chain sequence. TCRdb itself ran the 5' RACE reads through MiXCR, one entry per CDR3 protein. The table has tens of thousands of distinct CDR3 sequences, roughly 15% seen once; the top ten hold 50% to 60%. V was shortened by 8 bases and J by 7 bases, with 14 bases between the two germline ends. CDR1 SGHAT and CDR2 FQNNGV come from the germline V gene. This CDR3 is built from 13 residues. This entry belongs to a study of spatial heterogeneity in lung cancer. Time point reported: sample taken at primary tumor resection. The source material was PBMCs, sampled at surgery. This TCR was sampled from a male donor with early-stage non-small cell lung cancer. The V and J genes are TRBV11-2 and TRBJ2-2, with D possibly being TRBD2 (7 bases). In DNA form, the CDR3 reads TGTGCCAGCTGGGGGGGCGCCGGCGGGGAGCTGTTTTTT. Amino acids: CASWGGAGGELFF.